Below are 6 T cell receptor beta chains sequenced from a single sample in a study of blood T cell repertoires in COVID-19. The table came from immunoSEQ multiplex PCR; TCRdb's copy has only in-frame clones and leaves some out. The sample has about 240,000 clones; 80% to 90% are singletons. The sample comprised peripheral blood. The receptors here all came from a man aged 55 to 70 with acute or convalescent COVID-19.

The chain couples TRBV5-4 to TRBJ1-1; D not certain. Germline V gene lookup returns CDR1 SGHNT and CDR2 YYREEE (reference sequence). Trimming cost V 2 bases and J 3 bases, with 8 bases left between them. The CDR3 totals 13 residues. CDR3 sequence (DNA): TGTGCCAGCAGCTTTTTAGAGGACACTGAAGCTTTCTTT. Translated, it gives CASSFLEDTEAFF.

This clone is a singleton in its sample. The chain is built from TRBV9 and TRBJ1-4; 7 positions match TRBD1. The V and J ends lost 3 bases and 7 bases, in that order; junction bases with no gene match: 6. The V gene's germline CDR1 is SGDLS and CDR2 YYNGEE. The CDR3 is 14 amino acids. CDR3 bases: TGTGCCAGCAGCGAACTGACAGGGAGTGAAAAACTGTTTTTT. Residues: CASSELTGSEKLFF.

The rearrangement uses TRBV27 and TRBJ1-1; D not resolved. Germline V gene sequence: CDR1 MNHEY, CDR2 SMNVEV (reference sequence). CDR3 size: 11 residues. V was clipped by 7 bases and J by 4 bases, with 7 bases between them. The CDR3 is CASKRGTEAFF. For the CDR3, the DNA is TGTGCCAGCAAAAGAGGCACTGAAGCTTTCTTT.

The chain carries TRBV28 and TRBJ1-1; 9 bases align to TRBD1. The V gene end was trimmed by 4 bases and the J gene end by 4 bases; junction bases not matched to a gene: 7. This CDR3 comprises 15 residues. Germline lookup yields CDR1 MDHEN and CDR2 SYDVKM. In nucleotides, the CDR3 is TGTGCCAGCAGTTCCGGACAGGGGTGGAGCACTGAAGCTTTCTTT. Protein sequence: CASSSGQGWSTEAFF.

As for this clone: The junction and the germline gene differ at one end; a read error may be behind it. The chain uses TRBV6-1 and TRBJ2-1; TRBD2 matches at 13 bases. The CDR3 totals 16 residues. CDR1 and CDR2 from the germline V gene are MNHNS and SASEGT. The CDR3 sequence: CASREGTSGTYNEQFF. The CDR3 nucleotides read TGTGCCAGCAGGGAAGGGACTAGCGGGACCTACAATGAGCAGTTCTTC.

This chain joins TRBV4-3 and TRBJ1-5; no definite D call. Trimming removed 0 bases from V and 5 bases from J, with 5 bases in between. The CDR3 runs to 13 residues. The germline V gene encodes CDR1 LGHNA and CDR2 YSLEER. Here the CDR3 DNA reads TGCGCCAGCAGCCAAGATCTCTATCAGCCCCAGCATTTT. Protein sequence: CASSQDLYQPQHF.